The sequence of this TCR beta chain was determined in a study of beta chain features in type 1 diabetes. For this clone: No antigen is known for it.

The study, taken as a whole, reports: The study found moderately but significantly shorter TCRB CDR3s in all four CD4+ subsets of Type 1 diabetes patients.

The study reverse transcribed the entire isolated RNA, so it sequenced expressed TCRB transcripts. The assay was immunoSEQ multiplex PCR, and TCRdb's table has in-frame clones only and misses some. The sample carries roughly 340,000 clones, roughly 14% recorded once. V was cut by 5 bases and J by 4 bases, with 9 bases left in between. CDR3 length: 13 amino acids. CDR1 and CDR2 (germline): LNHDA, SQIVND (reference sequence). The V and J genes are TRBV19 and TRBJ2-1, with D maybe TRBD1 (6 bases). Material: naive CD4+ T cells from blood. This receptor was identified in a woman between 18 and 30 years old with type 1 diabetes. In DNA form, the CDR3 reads TGTGCCAGTAGTTCCCAGGGGTACAATGAGCAGTTCTTC. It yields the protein CASSSQGYNEQFF.